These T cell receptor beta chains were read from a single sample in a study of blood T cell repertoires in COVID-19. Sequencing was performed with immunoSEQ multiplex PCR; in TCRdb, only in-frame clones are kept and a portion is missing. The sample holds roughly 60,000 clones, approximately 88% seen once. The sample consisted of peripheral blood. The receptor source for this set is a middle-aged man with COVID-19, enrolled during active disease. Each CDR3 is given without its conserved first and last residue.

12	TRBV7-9	ASSQDYDTDTQY
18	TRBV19	ASSRDPGQGTLLSNQPQH
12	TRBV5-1	ASSARLVGETQY
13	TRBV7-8	ASSLLIGGFQPQH
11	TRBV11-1	ASRRQGDYEQY
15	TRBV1	TSSLGTSGTTVNEQF
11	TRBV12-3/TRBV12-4	ASSSRAPLEQY
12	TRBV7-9	ASSLGGSGTEAF
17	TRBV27	ASSPRTGGLGATNEKLF
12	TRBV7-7	ASSRQGLGNIQY
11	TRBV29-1	SVAGTSGETQY
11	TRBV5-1	ASSPGGQETQY